Listed below are T cell receptor beta chains from one sample, sequenced in a study of cytomegalovirus exposure and HLA in healthy donors. Assay used: immunoSEQ multiplex PCR; TCRdb lists only in-frame clones, some missing. The sample lists around 200,000 clones, around 81% occurring once. The specimen was PBMCs. The receptors stem from a man aged 25-45 years in good health and CMV-seronegative. CDR3s include the opening cysteine and the closing phenylalanine or tryptophan. The D gene is left open where the match is weak. Clone size is stated in some rows and not others, as once, few, many or a class when expanded.

J | size | D | V | DNA | CDR3
TRBJ2-1 | - | - | TRBV19 | TGTGCCAGTACAGCCCGAGTCACAGGGTTGGATGAGCAGTTCTTC | CASTARVTGLDEQFF
TRBJ2-2 | - | - | TRBV6-5 | TGTGCCAGCAACCTTGTGGGGGGTAGCACCGGGGAGCTGTTTTTT | CASNLVGGSTGELFF
TRBJ2-7 | few | - | TRBV13 | TGTGCCAGCAGCCGAACCGGGACACAAAGCTCCTACGAGCAGTACTTC | CASSRTGTQSSYEQYF
TRBJ1-2 | few | - | TRBV5-8 | TGTGCCAGCAGCCCGCAGGGAACCCCTAACTATGGCTACACCTTC | CASSPQGTPNYGYTF
TRBJ1-1 | - | - | TRBV5-1 | TGCGCCAGCAGCTTGGGGAGCACTGAAGCTTTCTTT | CASSLGSTEAFF
TRBJ2-7 | - | - | TRBV5-1 | TGCGCCAGCAGCTTCGATACAGGGTATTACGAGCAGTACTTC | CASSFDTGYYEQYF
TRBJ2-7 | - | - | TRBV5-8 | TGTGCCAGCAGCATGCTAGCCAGCTCCTACGAGCAGTACTTC | CASSMLASSYEQYF
TRBJ1-6 | - | - | TRBV2 | TGTGCCAGCAGTGAATTCGTGACAGTTAATTCACCCCTCCACTTT | CASSEFVTVNSPLHF
TRBJ2-3 | - | TRBD2 | TRBV11-3 | TGTGCCAGCAGTCGCGGGGGGCAACCCACAGATACGCAGTATTTT | CASSRGGQPTDTQYF
TRBJ2-3 | few | TRBD2 | TRBV14 | TGTGCCAGCAGCCAATTTGCTAGCGGGAGTACGCAGTATTTT | CASSQFASGSTQYF
TRBJ2-5 | - | TRBD2 | TRBV6-1 | TGTGCCAGCAGCGCCGGGAGGGCTCACCACTTC | CASSAGRAHHF
TRBJ2-7 | - | - | TRBV5-1 | TGCGCCAGCAGCTTGGAGACAGGATACGAGCAGTACTTC | CASSLETGYEQYF
TRBJ2-5 | - | - | TRBV27 | TGTGCCAGCAGTTTAGGTCCCCAGGGTAGCGGATACCAAGAGACCCAGTACTTC | CASSLGPQGSGYQETQYF
TRBJ2-7 | - | TRBD2 | TRBV7-9 | TGTGCCAGCAGTACGGCCGGGACTAGCGGGCCTAAAGGAGAGCAGTACTTC | CASSTAGTSGPKGEQYF
TRBJ2-1 | - | TRBD2 | TRBV9 | TGTGCCAGCAGTGATAGCGGGAGTGCAGTCTTC | CASSDSGSAVF
TRBJ2-7 | - | TRBD2 | TRBV7-2 | TGTGCCAGCAGCCTTAGACCCGCGGCGACTAGCGGGAGGAGGTACGAGCAGTACTTC | CASSLRPAATSGRRYEQYF
TRBJ1-2 | few | TRBD1 | TRBV2 | TGTGCCAGCAGAGTACGCGCGGGACAGGGTAAAGTGTCTAACTATGGCTACACCTTC | CASRVRAGQGKVSNYGYTF
TRBJ2-7 | - | - | TRBV9 | TGTGCCAGCAGCGTAGAAGGGGATCGGTACGAGCAGTACTTC | CASSVEGDRYEQYF
TRBJ2-1 | - | TRBD2 | TRBV19 | TGTGCCAGTAGCCCTTCATTAGCGGGAGGGCGGTACAATGAGCAGTTCTTC | CASSPSLAGGRYNEQFF
TRBJ1-5 | - | TRBD1 | TRBV4-1 | TGCGCCAGCAGCCAAGTAGGACAGGGGTCGGTGCAGCCCCAGCATTTT | CASSQVGQGSVQPQHF
TRBJ1-1 | - | TRBD1 | TRBV5-1 | TGCGCCAGCAGCCCAGGGACAGGGGGTAATGTTGAAGCTTTCTTT | CASSPGTGGNVEAFF
TRBJ1-3 | - | TRBD1 | TRBV28 | TGTGCCAGCAGTCCCCGGGACAGGAGTGCTGGAAACACCATATATTTT | CASSPRDRSAGNTIYF
TRBJ1-2 | medium-sized | TRBD1 | TRBV4-1 | TGCGCCAGCAGCCAAGATAGATTTACAACACAGGGGGCCGATGGCTACACCTTC | CASSQDRFTTQGADGYTF
TRBJ1-5 | - | - | TRBV10-1 | TGCGCCAGCACGATTACAAATCAGCCCCAGCATTTT | CASTITNQPQHF
TRBJ2-2 | few | TRBD1 | TRBV19 | TGTGCCAGTAGTCGACAGGGGCCCGGGGAGCTGTTTTTT | CASSRQGPGELFF
TRBJ1-2 | - | TRBD1 | TRBV11-2 | TGTGCCAGCAGCTTAGCACCCCGCAGCAACAGGGGCGGGCTGGATGGCTACACCTTC | CASSLAPRSNRGGLDGYTF
TRBJ2-1 | few | TRBD2 | TRBV5-4 | TGTGCCAGCAGCTCGGGGACTAGCGGGAAGCACAATGAGCAGTTCTTC | CASSSGTSGKHNEQFF
TRBJ1-2 | - | - | TRBV5-4 | TGTGCCAGCAGCCAACAACAGGGAACCCTCGCCGTCTATGGCTACACCTTC | CASSQQQGTLAVYGYTF
TRBJ2-7 | - | TRBD1 | TRBV11-1 | TGTGCCAGCAGCAGAAGGGACAGCCCAACCTACGAGCAGTACTTC | CASSRRDSPTYEQYF
TRBJ2-1 | - | - | TRBV27 | TGTGCCAGCAGGAGGGGGTCCGAGTACAATGAGCAGTTCTTC | CASRRGSEYNEQFF
TRBJ2-7 | few | TRBD2 | TRBV6-5 | TGTGCCAGCAGTTGGACTAGCGGCTACGAGCAGTACTTC | CASSWTSGYEQYF
TRBJ1-1 | - | - | TRBV5-1 | TGCGCCAGCAGCTTTAGGGGGAGCACTGAAGCTTTCTTT | CASSFRGSTEAFF
TRBJ2-1 | - | TRBD1 | TRBV7-2 | TGTGCCAGCAGCCCCGACAGGGGATTTTCCGATGAGCAGTTCTTC | CASSPDRGFSDEQFF